Listed here are 19 T cell receptor beta chains from one sample, sequenced in a study of beta chain features in type 1 diabetes. Expressed TCRB transcripts got sequenced, as all isolated RNA was reverse transcribed. Only in-frame clones appear in the TCRdb table, and some are missing; sequencing was by immunoSEQ multiplex PCR. The sample includes fewer than 150,000 clones, 6.9% of them seen just once. Sequenced: central memory CD4+ T cells from blood. The receptors derive from a woman in her twenties or thirties in good health.

This chain joins TRBV27 and TRBJ1-2, with unresolved D. Germline lookup yields CDR1 MNHEY and CDR2 SMNVEV (reference sequence). The CDR3 spans 14 residues. The V end lost 4 bases, the J end lost 4 bases, and 13 bases lay between the germline ends. CDR3 sequence reads: CASSSLERGYGYTF. CDR3 bases: TGTGCCAGCAGTTCCCTAGAGCGGGGCTATGGCTACACCTTC.

V gene TRBV19 combines with J gene TRBJ1-1; D is possibly TRBD1 (5 bases). CDR1 LNHDA and CDR2 SQIVND come from the germline V gene (reference sequence). There are 14 residues in the CDR3. Trimming shortened V by 4 bases and J by 5 bases, and 14 bases separated the two germline ends. The CDR3 DNA is TGTGCCAGTAGTAGTGGCAGGGCGGGGACTGAAGCTTTCTTT. Translating gives CASSSGRAGTEAFF.

The table lists this clone with a few counts. This chain connects TRBV18 to TRBJ1-2; D unclear. V shed 6 bases and J shed 0 bases, with 17 bases lying between them. The germline V gene encodes CDR1 KGHSH and CDR2 LQKENI. The CDR3 spans 16 residues. The CDR3 bases are TGTGCCAGCTCTCCGACGGCCCAGGCTACTAACTATGGCTACACCTTC. It translates to CASSPTAQATNYGYTF. Together with reference TRBV18 and TRBJ1-2, the CDR3 gives the full variable domain: NAGVMQNPRHLVRRRGQEARLRCSPMKGHSHVYWYRQLPEEGLKFMVYLQKENIIDESGMPKERFSAEFPKEGPSILRIQQVVRGDSAAYFCASSPTAQATNYGYTFGSGTRLTVV.

The chain is built from TRBV11-2 and TRBJ2-1; D is uncertain. V was shortened by 3 bases and J by 9 bases, with 9 bases between the two germline ends. The CDR3 sequence is 12 residues long. The germline CDR1 and CDR2 sequences are SGHAT and FQNNGV. The CDR3 DNA reads TGTGCCAGCAGCTTTAGTGGTATTGAGCAGTTCTTC. It encodes CASSFSGIEQFF.

This clone showed up many times. J is TRBJ2-3 and V is TRBV7-2, with D tentatively TRBD2 (6 bases). Germline lookup yields CDR1 SGHTA and CDR2 FQGNSA. This CDR3 region has 15 residues. The V end was cut by 6 bases, the J end by 3 bases, with 16 bases between. This chain's CDR3 is CASRSEGLGTDTQYF. As DNA, the CDR3 is TGTGCCAGCAGATCGGAGGGCCTTGGGACAGATACGCAGTATTTT.

This clone was found a few times. J is TRBJ2-5 and V is TRBV5-5, with D possibly being TRBD2 (7 bases). Trimming removed 4 bases at V and 3 bases at J, with 22 bases between. Germline V gene data show CDR1 as SGHKS and CDR2 as YYEKEE (reference sequence). The CDR3 consists of 17 residues. CDR3 DNA sequence: TGTGCCAGCAGCATACAGGGAATGAGCGGGATTGAAGAGACCCAGTACTTC. Protein product: CASSIQGMSGIEETQYF.

V and J are TRBV18 and TRBJ1-5; D not resolved. The CDR3 runs to 14 residues. Germline V gene lookup returns CDR1 KGHSH and CDR2 LQKENI. Trimming removed 3 bases from V and 5 bases from J, with 11 bases in between. DNA for the CDR3: TGTGCCAGCTCACCCGGCGGGGTATATCAGCCCCAGCATTTT. Its protein is CASSPGGVYQPQHF.

For this clone: An end of the junction does not agree with germline; a read error may underlie this. The chain is built from TRBV7-7 and TRBJ2-1, with a weak D call TRBD1 (5 bases). The CDR3 has 14 amino acids. The V gene's germline CDR1 is SSHAT and CDR2 FNYEAQ (reference sequence). Written as DNA, the CDR3 is TGTGCTAGCAGCTTACGGACGGACAACAATGAGCAGTTCTTC. Translation: CASSLRTDNNEQFF.

The chain has TRBV12-5 and TRBJ2-1; TRBD2 matches at 13 bases. The V gene's germline CDR1 is LGHNT and CDR2 FRNRAP. After removal of 6 bases from V and 7 bases from J, the junction contained 6 bases not matched to a gene. This CDR3 is 15 amino acids long. CDR3 residues: CASGYGTSGNNEQFF. The CDR3 bases are TGTGCTAGTGGCTACGGGACTAGCGGGAATAATGAGCAGTTCTTC.

This clone was picked up a small number of times. The chain carries TRBV9 and TRBJ2-1; TRBD2 agrees at 14 bases. The trim removed 0 bases at V and 7 bases at J, leaving 12 bases unmatched. This CDR3 contains 19 residues. CDR1 is SGDLS, CDR2 YYNGEE, per germline. This CDR3 reads CASSVAGLAGVPSGNEQFF. CDR3 DNA: TGTGCCAGCAGCGTAGCGGGACTAGCGGGAGTCCCAAGTGGGAATGAGCAGTTCTTC.

This chain links TRBV7-2 with TRBJ2-7, with 10 bases that match TRBD1. V gave up 5 bases and J gave up 2 bases; unmatched junction bases: 3. The CDR3 spans 14 residues. The germline V gene encodes CDR1 SGHTA and CDR2 FQGNSA. CDR3 DNA sequence: TGTGCCAGCAGCAGGGACAGGGGAACCTACGAGCAGTACTTC. This gives the protein CASSRDRGTYEQYF. Looking up the rest from reference TRBV7-2 and TRBJ2-7 gives the full variable domain: GAGVSQSPSNKVTEKGKDVELRCDPISGHTALYWYRQSLGQGLEFLIYFQGNSAPDKSGLPSDRFSAERTGGSVSTLTIQRTQQEDSAVYLCASSRDRGTYEQYFGPGTRLTVT.

This clone was counted a few times. The V gene is TRBV4-2, the J gene TRBJ2-7; 9 bases match TRBD2. Germline V gene data show CDR1 as LGHNA and CDR2 as YNFKEQ. CDR3 length: 16 residues. V lost 3 bases, J lost 2 bases, and 8 bases stayed unmatched. The CDR3 region has the DNA TGTGCCAGCAGCCAGACTAGCGGCCAAGAGACCTACGAGCAGTACTTC. Residues: CASSQTSGQETYEQYF.

This clone was found many times. The CDR3 reads CSAKAWTEGEQFF. The CDR3 DNA reads TGCAGCGCTAAGGCCTGGACAGAAGGTGAGCAGTTCTTC. The chain recombines TRBV29-1 with TRBJ2-1; D possibly corresponds to TRBD1 (6 bases). V was pared by 7 bases and J by 9 bases, with 19 bases between. The CDR3 covers 13 residues. Germline assignment: CDR1 SQVTM and CDR2 ANQGSEA.

This chain uses TRBV7-2 with TRBJ2-7; a weak D match, TRBD1 (5 bases). Trimming took 2 bases from V and 5 from J, leaving 10 bases between them. The germline CDR1 and CDR2 sequences are SGHTA and FQGNSA. CDR3 length: 13 amino acids. The CDR3 reads CASSLRGEDEQYF. The CDR3 DNA is TGTGCCAGCAGCTTAAGGGGTGAGGACGAGCAGTACTTC.

This clone showed up just a few times. This chain links TRBV7-9 with TRBJ1-4; tentative D call: TRBD1 (5 bases). This CDR3 contains 13 residues. Trimming removed 4 bases at V and 9 bases at J, with 12 bases between. Germline CDR1 reads SEHNR; CDR2 reads FQNEAQ (reference sequence). The CDR3 DNA reads as TGTGCCAGCAGCTACTTCGGACATAAAAAACTGTTTTTT. Residues: CASSYFGHKKLFF.

In this sample, this clone turned up a few times. The chain employs TRBV5-1 and TRBJ2-5; 10 positions agree with TRBD1. V shed 4 bases and J 5 bases; nucleotides not matched to a gene: 8. CDR3 length: 15 residues. CDR1 is SGHRS and CDR2 is YFSETQ in the germline V gene. The CDR3 DNA reads TGCGCCAGCAGCCTCGGGACAGGGGAAGGGGAGACCCAGTACTTC. Encoded protein: CASSLGTGEGETQYF.

V and J are TRBV14 and TRBJ1-2; TRBD1 matches 8 bases. CDR1 SGHDN and CDR2 FVKESK come from the germline V gene. The CDR3 has 19 residues. V lost 4 bases and J lost 2; bases outside the gene matches: 18. The DNA of the CDR3 is TGTGCCAGCAGCCCCCTTAATCGGGACAGGACGAACACCAACTATGGCTACACCTTC. Its protein is CASSPLNRDRTNTNYGYTF.

For this clone: At one of its ends the junction is not consistent with the germline gene, which may arise from a read error. CDR3 sequence (DNA): TGTGCTAGCAGCTCTGGACTAGCGGACACAGATACGCAGTATTTT. This codes for CASSSGLADTDTQYF. V is TRBV7-7 and J is TRBJ2-3, with 10 bases that match TRBD2. CDR1 SSHAT and CDR2 FNYEAQ come from the germline V gene (reference sequence). CDR3 length: 15 residues.

The J gene is TRBJ2-3, the V gene TRBV7-9, with a tentative D call TRBD2 (6 bases). Trimming took 4 bases from V and 5 from J, leaving 13 bases between them. Per germline, CDR1 SEHNR and CDR2 FQNEAQ (reference sequence). This CDR3 is built from 14 residues. CDR3 sequence reads: CASSSGVGRDTQYF. In DNA, the CDR3 is TGTGCCAGCAGCTCAGGCGTCGGGAGAGATACGCAGTATTTT. Full variable domain (missing parts from reference TRBV7-9 and TRBJ2-3): DTGVSQNPRHKITKRGQNVTFRCDPISEHNRLYWYRQTLGQGPEFLTYFQNEAQLEKSRLLSDRFSAERPKGSFSTLEIQRTEQGDSAMYLCASSSGVGRDTQYFGPGTRLTVL.